This T cell receptor (beta chain) was captured in a study of blood T cell repertoires in COVID-19. Repertoires were generated with immunoSEQ multiplex PCR, while TCRdb's copy carries only in-frame clones and drops some. The sample includes 75,000 to 90,000 clones, around four fifths seen only once; the top ten take more than 9.5%. This CDR3 has 13 amino acids. The germline V gene has CDR1 MDHEN and CDR2 SYDVKM. Trimming removed 4 bases at V and 5 bases at J, with 11 bases between. Material for sequencing was peripheral blood. J is TRBJ2-5 and V is TRBV28; D gene ambiguous. The TCR was taken from a human donor in a cohort sampled during active COVID-19. The CDR3 bases are TGTGCCAGCAGTTCTACCGCCGTCGAGACCCAGTACTTC. It encodes CASSSTAVETQYF.